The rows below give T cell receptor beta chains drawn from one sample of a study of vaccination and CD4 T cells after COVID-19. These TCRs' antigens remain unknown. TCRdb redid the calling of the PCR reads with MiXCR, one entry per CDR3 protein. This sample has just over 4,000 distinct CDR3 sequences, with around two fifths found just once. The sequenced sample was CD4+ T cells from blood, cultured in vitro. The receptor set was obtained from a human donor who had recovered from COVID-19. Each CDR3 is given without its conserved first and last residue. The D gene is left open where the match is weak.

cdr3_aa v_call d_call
ASSLYGGFGSTDTQY TRBV6-5 -
ASSPPSGFAYEQY TRBV18 -
ASSQGTAKETQY TRBV4-2 -
SASVAYEQY TRBV20-1 -
ASGVEYSNQPQH TRBV28 -
ASSGSGTSGRGTDTQY TRBV2 TRBD2
ASSPPAGPDTQY TRBV7-9 -
ATSDSGTGGVNEQF TRBV24-1 TRBD1
ASSPRRGFEGNTEAF TRBV27 -
ASSTLRFSYEQY TRBV7-2 -
ASSPGQSYEQY TRBV7-2 TRBD1
AWSTGQGRNTEAF TRBV30 TRBD1
ASSTVGTGDYEQY TRBV19 TRBD1
ASGDYGYT TRBV12-3/TRBV12-4 -
ASSKVFRDRGRETQY TRBV21-1 -
ASSMGLAGGMGLETQY TRBV19 TRBD2
ASNSYSGQETQY TRBV6-1 -
ASSTDRGTYSNQPQH TRBV7-9 TRBD1
ASSATVTLGELF TRBV7-2 -
ASSLGLAGSRSKAQY TRBV4-1 TRBD2
SAGAGTGGGEKLF TRBV20-1 TRBD1
ASSFGYIAGAIGETQY TRBV14 -
ASSIHYNADTQY TRBV7-2 -
ASRAPGLPSSYEQY TRBV6-2/TRBV6-3 TRBD2
ASTARQEYNSPLH TRBV6-1 -
ASSSTSGTGETQY TRBV7-9 TRBD1
SARVDRGLQPQH TRBV20-1 TRBD1
SALSGSTYEQY TRBV20-1 -
ASSQVVEQPQH TRBV4-1 -
ASSLTSGTYNEQF TRBV7-2 TRBD2
ASSRAGSGGQETQY TRBV9 TRBD1
ASSLVGTPTDTQY TRBV12-3/TRBV12-4 -
SSGGPAETQY TRBV20-1 TRBD2
SVGQGSPTDTQY TRBV29-1 -
SARKRDIYTGELF TRBV20-1 -
ASRWTSGIDTGELF TRBV5-1 TRBD2
AISAGTSGGTYNEQF TRBV10-3 TRBD2
ASSRETGSYNYGYT TRBV3-1 -
ASSIRNMLNQPQH TRBV19 -
ASRREGETQY TRBV5-1 -
ASSLGKETQY TRBV7-8 -
AISESPTGGGEKLF TRBV10-3 TRBD1
ARSLGNTIY TRBV5-3 -
ASNALDRVGDTQY TRBV11-2 TRBD1
ASNRFLETQY TRBV2 -
SARDFGQGAYNEQF TRBV20-1 TRBD1
ASSFRTGSLDYGYT TRBV6-5 TRBD1
ASLGQNGETQY TRBV7-2 TRBD1
ASSLATGSYNEQF TRBV5-1 -
ASGGVSFGDPKSSGANVLT TRBV21-1 -
AGRPGQYSNQPQH TRBV12-3/TRBV12-4 -
ASSERHGTYEQY TRBV6-1 -
ASSQVEDGSYYNSPLH TRBV4-2 -
ASSRLTGDNQPQH TRBV2 TRBD1
ASTRFNRGLNEQF TRBV27 TRBD1